The clone carrying this TCR beta chain was seen just once. A much larger clone lies one base from this, so it may be a read error. Germline V CDR1 and CDR2: LGHNA, YSLEER. This CDR3 is built from 15 residues. This sample is drawn from a study of T-cell reconstitution after alpha-beta-depleted transplantation in children. During its preparation, the TCRbeta library received unique molecular identifiers. Each CDR3 protein is one row after TCRdb ran MiXCR on the PCR reads. Of about half a million distinct CDR3 sequences listed, under 15% are singletons. The sequence derives from a human donor who donated a stem cell graft to a child with combined immunodeficiency. The sequencing used PBMCs from the stem cell graft donor, collected from the stem cell graft. The chain carries TRBV4-3 and TRBJ2-7; D gene unclear. The CDR3 DNA follows: TGCGCCAGCAGCCAAGATGCAGGCTCATCCTGCGAGCAGTACTTC. As protein: CASSQDAGSSCEQYF.